Detailed here is one TCR beta chain. Donors included only healthy HIV-negative adults lacking recent acute infections or vaccinations. This specimen comes from a study of shared clonotypes between healthy human individuals. About the research overall: The study used three CD4 naive, three CD4 memory, two CD8 naive and one CD8 memory plate per donor.

The protocol was immunoSEQ multiplex PCR, while the TCRdb copy is restricted to in-frame clones and leaves out a portion. The sample shows approximately 2.4 million clones, approximately 96% of them seen only once. Input material: naive CD4+ T cells sorted from blood. Subset here: CD45RA+ positively selected. The sequence was obtained from a man between 18 and 35 years old in good health.

The CDR3 DNA is TGTGCCAGCAGTTTAACAGGGTACGAGACCCAGTACTTC. This translates into CASSLTGYETQYF. The rearrangement uses TRBV27 and TRBJ2-5, with a tentative D call TRBD1 (6 bases). The CDR3 length is 13 residues. In germline, CDR1 is MNHEY, CDR2 SMNVEV (reference sequence). Trimming shortened V by 2 bases and J by 5 bases, and 9 bases separated the two germline ends.